The present entry profiles one TCR beta chain with its context. This sample is part of a study of blood T cell repertoires in COVID-19. Turning to the study itself: From the United States, Italy and Spain came samples of acute and convalescent COVID-19. Sources were T cells, B-cell-depleted T cells, or PBMCs; the material itself was cDNA or gDNA.

CDR3 length equals 15 residues. CDR1 is LNHNV and CDR2 is YYDKDF in the germline V gene (reference sequence). V lost 1 base, J lost 0 bases, and 9 bases lay in between. Using immunoSEQ multiplex PCR, the repertoire was profiled, and TCRdb retains in-frame clones only, with some absent. The profile shows about 83,000 clones, roughly 90% of them singletons. The TCR comes from a woman over 75 with active or convalescent COVID-19. The chain recombines TRBV15 with TRBJ1-1; D may be TRBD1 (5 bases). The specimen was peripheral blood. The CDR3, as DNA: TGTGCCACCAGCAGAGCGGGGGGGATGAACACTGAAGCTTTCTTT. This gives the protein CATSRAGGMNTEAFF.